The source of this T cell receptor beta chain is a study of early T cells in non-severe SARS-CoV-2 infection. Whole-study findings and limits: Database matching using VDJdb favored anti-spike CD8 responses, with private and CD4 specificities left missing.

Attachment of unique molecular identifiers was made to individual cDNA molecules. Using its own MiXCR run on the 5' RACE reads, TCRdb lists one record per CDR3 protein. The sample yields about 77,000 distinct CDR3 sequences, over 8.5% seen once. This clonotype was detected only a few times. Its antigen remains unknown. Germline lookup yields CDR1 SEHNR and CDR2 FQNEAQ (reference sequence). This CDR3 spans 12 amino acids. V shed 4 bases and J shed 6 bases, with 9 bases lying between them. The sequenced material came from whole blood. The sequence was collected from an adult who was a healthcare worker with PCR-confirmed SARS-CoV-2 infection or an uninfected control (not recorded which). The chain employs TRBV7-9 and TRBJ1-2; D is unclear. The CDR3 loop reads CASSYQTDGYTF. CDR3 DNA: TGTGCCAGCAGCTATCAAACGGATGGCTACACCTTC.